This entry lists 28 T cell receptor beta chains sequenced from one sample in a study of T cell responses to AZD1222 COVID-19 vaccine. Sequenced by immunoSEQ multiplex PCR; TCRdb stores in-frame clones only, minus some. This sample has nearly 100,000 clones; roughly 88% occur once, and the top ten carry 2.8%. The material was peripheral blood, obtained on day 0 of AZD1222 vaccination. These receptors were obtained from an adult in good health.

This clone appeared a few times. CDR3: CASSLTRTPYYEQYF. CDR3 nucleotides: TGTGCCAGCAGCTTGACAAGGACACCCTATTACGAGCAGTACTTC. The chain uses TRBV5-5 and TRBJ2-7; possible D gene TRBD1, 5 bases. This CDR3 is built from 15 residues. Deletions cut 1 base from V and 4 bases from J, with 15 bases between. Per the germline V gene, CDR1 is SGHKS and CDR2 is YYEKEE (reference sequence).

This clone appeared a few times. The chain joins TRBV9 to TRBJ2-1; possibly TRBD2 for D (5 bases). The V end lost 7 bases, the J end lost 3 bases, and 8 bases lay between the germline ends. From germline, CDR1 is SGDLS and CDR2 YYNGEE. CDR3 length equals 12 residues. The CDR3: CASGTSYNEQFF. The DNA for the CDR3 is TGTGCCAGCGGTACTAGCTACAATGAGCAGTTCTTC.

The chain carries TRBV7-9 and TRBJ2-1; the match to TRBD1 covers 11 bases. CDR1 and CDR2 from the germline V gene are SEHNR and FQNEAQ (reference sequence). CDR3 length equals 18 residues. The V segment lost 4 bases and the J segment 9 bases; nucleotides outside the gene matches: 17. The CDR3 DNA reads as TGTGCCAGCAGCTCCACCCAATACCGGGACAGGGGGGAAGGTGAGCAGTTCTTC. As protein: CASSSTQYRDRGEGEQFF.

The rearrangement uses TRBV6-5 and TRBJ2-7, with 7 bases identical to TRBD2. The CDR3 is 12 amino acids. J gave up 1 base and V 8 bases, and 2 bases lay outside the gene matches. Germline V CDR1 and CDR2: MNHEY, SVGAGI. CDR3 in amino acids: CASGGGSYEQYF. CDR3 DNA: TGTGCCAGCGGGGGGGGATCCTACGAGCAGTACTTC.

This chain joins TRBV18 and TRBJ2-7; weak D call: TRBD2 (5 bases). CDR3 length equals 15 residues. Trimming took 4 bases from V and 6 from J, leaving 19 bases between them. Germline assignment: CDR1 KGHSH and CDR2 LQKENI. CDR3 residues: CASSRSTSSAGEQYF. CDR3 DNA sequence: TGTGCCAGCTCACGATCCACTAGTTCCGCGGGCGAGCAGTACTTC. Full variable domain (rest looked up from reference TRBV18 and TRBJ2-7): NAGVMQNPRHLVRRRGQEARLRCSPMKGHSHVYWYRQLPEEGLKFMVYLQKENIIDESGMPKERFSAEFPKEGPSILRIQQVVRGDSAAYFCASSRSTSSAGEQYFGPGTRLTVT.

The chain carries TRBV3-1 (or the pseudogene TRBV3-2) and TRBJ1-1, with TRBD1 as a possible D gene (6 bases). The V gene's germline CDR1 is LGHDT and CDR2 YNNKEL (reference sequence). CDR3 length equals 11 residues. The V end was cut by 11 bases, the J end by 0 bases, with 7 bases between. CDR3 region: CAAGVNTEAFF. CDR3 bases: TGTGCCGCAGGGGTGAACACTGAAGCTTTCTTT.

This chain joins TRBV19 and TRBJ1-3; 10 bases match TRBD1. CDR3 length: 16 amino acids. The J segment lost 2 bases and the V segment lost 5 bases, leaving 6 bases of the junction unmatched. The germline V gene encodes CDR1 LNHDA and CDR2 SQIVND (reference sequence). This CDR3 is CASSRRQGAAGNTIYF. DNA for the CDR3: TGTGCCAGTAGTCGGAGACAGGGGGCAGCTGGAAACACCATATATTTT. Looking up the rest from reference TRBV19 and TRBJ1-3 gives the full variable domain: DGGITQSPKYLFRKEGQNVTLSCEQNLNHDAMYWYRQDPGQGLRLIYYSQIVNDFQKGDIAEGYSVSREKKESFPLTVTSAQKNPTAFYLCASSRRQGAAGNTIYFGEGSWLTVV.

As to this clone: The sample has other DNA sequences that encode this CDR3 too. The chain has TRBV27 and TRBJ1-1; D ambiguous. The CDR3 covers 13 residues. The germline V gene encodes CDR1 MNHEY and CDR2 SMNVEV (reference sequence). V lost 1 base to trimming and J lost 0 bases, with 3 bases between them. Here the CDR3 DNA reads TGTGCCAGCAGTTTATTGATGAACACTGAAGCTTTCTTT. It is translated as CASSLLMNTEAFF.

The rearrangement joins TRBV7-2 to TRBJ1-3; TRBD1 aligns across 10 bases. The J segment lost 8 bases and the V segment lost 4 bases, leaving 11 bases of the junction unmatched. The CDR3 is 16 amino acids. Germline V gives CDR1 SGHTA, CDR2 FQGNSA. The CDR3 is CASSSMTGGVFYTIYF. CDR3 nucleotides: TGTGCCAGCAGCTCTATGACAGGGGGCGTATTTTACACCATATATTTT.

The gene calls are TRBV19 and TRBJ2-2, with 13 bases aligning to TRBD2. This CDR3 contains 18 residues. Germline values: CDR1 LNHDA, CDR2 SQIVND (reference sequence). The J segment lost 0 bases and the V segment lost 7 bases, leaving 8 bases of the junction unmatched. The CDR3 loop is CASMETSGGTTNTGELFF. CDR3 sequence (DNA): TGTGCCAGTATGGAGACTAGCGGGGGGACTACGAACACCGGGGAGCTGTTTTTT. Full variable domain (rest looked up from reference TRBV19 and TRBJ2-2): DGGITQSPKYLFRKEGQNVTLSCEQNLNHDAMYWYRQDPGQGLRLIYYSQIVNDFQKGDIAEGYSVSREKKESFPLTVTSAQKNPTAFYLCASMETSGGTTNTGELFFGEGSRLTVL.

The chain couples TRBV4-2 to TRBJ1-6; 7 bases match TRBD1. With 5 bases clipped from V and 10 bases from J, the junction kept 5 bases outside the gene matches. This CDR3 comprises 13 residues. The germline V gene has CDR1 LGHNA and CDR2 YNFKEQ. The CDR3 here is CASSDRVESPLHF. The CDR3 nucleotides read TGTGCCAGCAGCGACAGGGTGGAGTCACCCCTCCACTTT.

V usage is TRBV9 and J usage is TRBJ2-5; a weak D match, TRBD2 (5 bases). Germline CDR1 is SGDLS and CDR2 is YYNGEE. Trimming shortened V by 4 bases and J by 6 bases, and 13 bases separated the two germline ends. The CDR3 has 13 amino acids. The CDR3 nucleotides are TGTGCCAGCAGCCCCTACGGGGAAAAGACCCAGTACTTC. Protein sequence: CASSPYGEKTQYF.

This sequence joins TRBV18 and TRBJ1-2, with TRBD1 matching 8 bases. J gave up 2 bases and V 3 bases, and 14 bases lay outside the gene matches. The CDR3 extends over 18 amino acids. CDR1 and CDR2 (germline): KGHSH, LQKENI. CDR3 residues: CASSPFDYEQGGNYGYTF. CDR3 DNA: TGTGCCAGCTCACCTTTCGATTACGAACAGGGGGGGAACTATGGCTACACCTTC.

The chain employs TRBV21-1 and TRBJ1-2; the tabulated D call, TRBD1, remains unverified against the DNA. TRBV21-1 is an annotated pseudogene. The CDR3 runs to 15 residues. In DNA, the CDR3 is TGTGCCAGCAACCTTGGTTGGGGCGCGAACTATGGCTACACCTTC. Its translation is CASNLGWGANYGYTF.

This clone was recorded only once. The chain has TRBV19 and TRBJ2-1, with no clear D. The V and J ends lost 7 bases and 6 bases respectively, with 7 bases between them. This CDR3 has 11 residues. Germline CDR1 and CDR2: LNHDA and SQIVND (reference sequence). The CDR3 sequence: CASTHSNEQFF. The DNA for the CDR3 is TGTGCCAGTACCCATAGCAATGAGCAGTTCTTC.

The V call is TRBV16, the J call TRBJ1-5; TRBD1 matches 8 bases. Germline CDR1 reads KGHSY; CDR2 reads FQNENV. The trim removed 2 bases at V and 3 bases at J, leaving 9 bases unmatched. The CDR3 length is 17 residues. Here the CDR3 reads CASSQDSQDRVNQPQHF. CDR3 DNA sequence: TGTGCCAGCAGCCAAGACTCGCAGGACAGGGTCAATCAGCCCCAGCATTTT.

The chain uses TRBV6-6 and TRBJ1-1; D not certain. The CDR3 is made up of 12 amino acids. Between the trimmed V and J ends, which lost 6 bases and 3 bases, there was a span of 8 bases. The germline CDR1 and CDR2 sequences are MNHNY and SVGAGI (reference sequence). The CDR3, as DNA: TGTGCCAGCAGCGTACGAGACACTGAAGCTTTCTTT. Its protein product is CASSVRDTEAFF.

V usage is TRBV14 and J usage is TRBJ2-7, with D possibly matching TRBD2 (6 bases). Trimming took off 2 bases at V and 5 bases at J, with 7 bases between the two ends. Germline-derived CDR1 and CDR2 are SGHDN and FVKESK. CDR3 size: 12 residues. The CDR3 region has the DNA TGTGCCAGCAGCCAATGGGGGGACGAGCAGTACTTC. Translated: CASSQWGDEQYF.

V usage is TRBV12-3 or TRBV12-4 and J usage is TRBJ1-6; weak D call: TRBD1 (5 bases). V was shortened by 3 bases and J by 7 bases, with 7 bases between the two germline ends. The CDR3 is made up of 13 amino acids. CDR3 in DNA: TGTGCCAGCAGTTTGTGGGGGAATTCACCCCTCCACTTT. Translating it yields CASSLWGNSPLHF.

The chain combines TRBV6-5 with TRBJ1-2; D might be TRBD1 (5 bases). Germline V gene data show CDR1 as MNHEY and CDR2 as SVGAGI. With 2 bases removed from V and 2 bases from J, the gap between germline ends came to 12 bases. This CDR3 region has 15 residues. DNA of the CDR3: TGTGCCAGCAGTTACGGAGGAGGGACGAACTATGGCTACACCTTC. Translated: CASSYGGGTNYGYTF.

J is TRBJ1-1 and V is TRBV19; 9 bases agree with TRBD1. After removal of 9 bases from V and 5 bases from J, the junction contained 10 bases not matched to a gene. CDR3 size: 14 residues. Germline V gives CDR1 LNHDA, CDR2 SQIVND (reference sequence). The CDR3 loop is CARTLLDRGTEAFF. DNA of the CDR3: TGTGCCAGGACCCTCCTGGACAGGGGAACTGAAGCTTTCTTT.

This clone has only one observation. The chain employs TRBV5-4 and TRBJ1-1, with TRBD1 matching over 7 bases. Germline V gives CDR1 SGHNT, CDR2 YYREEE (reference sequence). With V trimmed by 0 bases and J by 1 base, 6 bases remained unmatched. The CDR3 covers 16 residues. The CDR3 region has the DNA TGTGCCAGCAGCTTGGGGAACAGGGGAGCGAACACTGAAGCTTTCTTT. As protein: CASSLGNRGANTEAFF.

The chain uses TRBV5-1 and TRBJ2-2; possibly TRBD1 or TRBD2 for D (6 bases each). The CDR3 consists of 16 residues. V lost 4 bases and J 0 bases, leaving 13 bases between the germline ends. Germline V gives CDR1 SGHRS, CDR2 YFSETQ. CDR3: CASSGTGTSNTGELFF. The CDR3 DNA reads as TGCGCCAGCAGCGGAACAGGGACTTCGAACACCGGGGAGCTGTTTTTT.

The gene calls are TRBV18 and TRBJ1-2; 7 bases fit TRBD1. Germline V gives CDR1 KGHSH, CDR2 LQKENI. The ends lost 3 bases at V and 0 bases at J; junction bases unmatched: 7. The CDR3 spans 16 residues. CDR3 DNA sequence: TGTGCCAGCTCACCGGCTGCCGGGACAGCTAACTATGGCTACACCTTC. This sequence encodes CASSPAAGTANYGYTF. The full variable domain, rest sourced from reference TRBV18 and TRBJ1-2, is NAGVMQNPRHLVRRRGQEARLRCSPMKGHSHVYWYRQLPEEGLKFMVYLQKENIIDESGMPKERFSAEFPKEGPSILRIQQVVRGDSAAYFCASSPAAGTANYGYTFGSGTRLTVV.

The rearrangement joins TRBV2 to TRBJ1-2; the D gene is possibly TRBD1 (5 bases). Germline V CDR1 and CDR2: SNHLY, FYNNEI. The CDR3 is 12 amino acids. V lost 10 bases, J lost 1 base, and 10 bases lay in between. Here the CDR3 DNA reads TGTGCCACCCGGGGCATTAACTATGGCTACACCTTC. It encodes CATRGINYGYTF.

The V and J genes are TRBV12-3 or TRBV12-4 and TRBJ1-4; D unclear. The CDR3 consists of 11 residues. V lost 7 bases and J lost 7, with 7 bases in between. CDR3 DNA sequence: TGTGCCAGCACCGGCGGTGAAAAACTGTTTTTT. Residues: CASTGGEKLFF.

CDR3 sequence (DNA): TGTGCCAGCAGCTTCGGGGGATTTAGCACAGATACGCAGTATTTT. The encoded protein is CASSFGGFSTDTQYF. V is TRBV11-3 and J is TRBJ2-3; tentatively, D is TRBD2 (6 bases). The germline V and J ends were trimmed by 3 bases and 0 bases, with 10 bases remaining between them. The CDR3 extends over 15 amino acids. Germline V lookup: CDR1 SGHNT, CDR2 YENEEA.

The gene calls are TRBV7-9 and TRBJ1-1; D ambiguous. This CDR3 spans 12 amino acids. The germline gives CDR1 SEHNR, CDR2 FQNEAQ (reference sequence). The ends were cut back, 6 bases at V and 11 bases at J, with 16 bases in the middle. For the CDR3, the DNA is TGTGCCAGCAGTCCAAACATAATTGAGGCTTTCTTT. It is translated as CASSPNIIEAFF.